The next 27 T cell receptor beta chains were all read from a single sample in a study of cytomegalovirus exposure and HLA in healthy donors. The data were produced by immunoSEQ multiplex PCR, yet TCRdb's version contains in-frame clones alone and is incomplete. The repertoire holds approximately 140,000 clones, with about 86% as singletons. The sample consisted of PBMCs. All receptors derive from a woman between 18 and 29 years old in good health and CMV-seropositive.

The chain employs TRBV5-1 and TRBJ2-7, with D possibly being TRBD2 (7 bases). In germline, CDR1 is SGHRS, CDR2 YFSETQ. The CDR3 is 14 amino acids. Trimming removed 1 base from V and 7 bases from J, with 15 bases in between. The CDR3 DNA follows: TGCGCCAGCAGCTTGACGGGGGGCGTGGGGGAGCAGTACTTC. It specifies CASSLTGGVGEQYF.

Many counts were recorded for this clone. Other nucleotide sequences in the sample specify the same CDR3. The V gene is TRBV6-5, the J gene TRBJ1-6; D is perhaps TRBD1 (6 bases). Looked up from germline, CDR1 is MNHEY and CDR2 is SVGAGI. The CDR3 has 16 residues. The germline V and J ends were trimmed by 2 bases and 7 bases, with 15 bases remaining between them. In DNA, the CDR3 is TGTGCCAGCAGTTACCCCAGGGGTGGGGAAAATTCACCCCTCCACTTT. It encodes CASSYPRGGENSPLHF.

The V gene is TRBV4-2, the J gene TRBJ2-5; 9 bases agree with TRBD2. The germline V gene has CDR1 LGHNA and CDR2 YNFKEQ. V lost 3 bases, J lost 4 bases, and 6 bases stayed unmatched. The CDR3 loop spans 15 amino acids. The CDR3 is CASSQSSGDVETQYF. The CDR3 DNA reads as TGTGCCAGCAGCCAGTCTAGCGGGGATGTAGAGACCCAGTACTTC.

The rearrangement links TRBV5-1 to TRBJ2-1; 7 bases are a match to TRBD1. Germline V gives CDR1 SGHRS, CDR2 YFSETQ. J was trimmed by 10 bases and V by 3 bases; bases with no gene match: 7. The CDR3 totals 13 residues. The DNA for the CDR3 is TGCGCCAGCAGCTCTGACAGGGTGGAGGAGCAGTTCTTC. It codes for CASSSDRVEEQFF. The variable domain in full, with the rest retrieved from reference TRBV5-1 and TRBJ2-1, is KAGVTQTPRYLIKTRGQQVTLSCSPISGHRSVSWYQQTPGQGLQFLFEYFSETQRNKGNFPGRFSGRQFSNSRSEMNVSTLELGDSALYLCASSSDRVEEQFFGPGTRLTVL.

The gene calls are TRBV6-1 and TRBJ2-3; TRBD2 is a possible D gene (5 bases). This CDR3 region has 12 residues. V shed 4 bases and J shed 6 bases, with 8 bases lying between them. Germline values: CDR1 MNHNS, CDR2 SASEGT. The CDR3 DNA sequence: TGTGCCAGCAGTGCAGGCGGGGATACGCAGTATTTT. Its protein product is CASSAGGDTQYF.

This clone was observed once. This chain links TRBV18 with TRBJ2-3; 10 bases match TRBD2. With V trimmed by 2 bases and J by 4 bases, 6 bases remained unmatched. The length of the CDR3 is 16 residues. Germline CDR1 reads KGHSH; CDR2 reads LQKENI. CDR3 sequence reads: CASSPSSGGAADTQYF. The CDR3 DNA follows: TGTGCCAGCTCACCAAGCAGCGGGGGGGCCGCAGATACGCAGTATTTT.

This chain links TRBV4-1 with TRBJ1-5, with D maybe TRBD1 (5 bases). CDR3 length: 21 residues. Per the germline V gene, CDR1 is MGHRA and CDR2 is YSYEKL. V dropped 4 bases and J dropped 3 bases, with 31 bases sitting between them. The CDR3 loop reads CASSPGGATEGSTNTNQPQHF. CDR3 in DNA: TGCGCCAGCAGCCCAGGAGGGGCTACCGAGGGCAGCACAAACACCAATCAGCCCCAGCATTTT.

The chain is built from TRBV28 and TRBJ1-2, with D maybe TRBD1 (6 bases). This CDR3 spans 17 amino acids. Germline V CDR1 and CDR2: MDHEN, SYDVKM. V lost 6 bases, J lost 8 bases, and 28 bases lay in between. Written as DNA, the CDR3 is TGTGCCAGCAGCCCAGGCGGGGGGCAGTCGGCCATTTGGGGCTACACCTTC. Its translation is CASSPGGGQSAIWGYTF.

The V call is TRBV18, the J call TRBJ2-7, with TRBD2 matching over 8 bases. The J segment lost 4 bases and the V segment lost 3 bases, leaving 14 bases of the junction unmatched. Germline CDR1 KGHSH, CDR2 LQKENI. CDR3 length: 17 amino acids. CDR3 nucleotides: TGTGCCAGCTCACCCCTGGCAGCGGGAGTTCGTATGTACGAGCAGTACTTC. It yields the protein CASSPLAAGVRMYEQYF.

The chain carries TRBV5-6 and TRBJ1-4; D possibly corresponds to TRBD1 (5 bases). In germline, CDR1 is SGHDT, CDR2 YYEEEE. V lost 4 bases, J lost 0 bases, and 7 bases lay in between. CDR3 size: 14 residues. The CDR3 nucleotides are TGTGCCAGCAGCCTCAGGGCAACTAATGAAAAACTGTTTTTT. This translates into CASSLRATNEKLFF.

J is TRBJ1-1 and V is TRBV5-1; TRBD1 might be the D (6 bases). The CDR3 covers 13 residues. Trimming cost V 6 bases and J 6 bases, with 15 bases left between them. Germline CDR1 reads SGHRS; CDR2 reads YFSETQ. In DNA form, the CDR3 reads TGCGCCAGCACAAGGGGGACCGGGGCTGAAGCTTTCTTT. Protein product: CASTRGTGAEAFF.

CDR3 sequence reads: CASRSGTGGASTEAFF. Written as DNA, the CDR3 is TGCGCCAGCAGATCCGGGACAGGGGGCGCGAGCACTGAAGCTTTCTTT. V and J are TRBV5-1 and TRBJ1-1; 12 bases align to TRBD1. CDR1 and CDR2 from the germline V gene are SGHRS and YFSETQ. This CDR3 has 16 amino acids. V dropped 5 bases and J dropped 4; count of bases not matched to a gene: 9.

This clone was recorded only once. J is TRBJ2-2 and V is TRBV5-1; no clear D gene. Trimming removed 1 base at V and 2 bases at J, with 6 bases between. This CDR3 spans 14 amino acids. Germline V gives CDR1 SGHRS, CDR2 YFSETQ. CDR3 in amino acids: CASSLSGNTGELFF. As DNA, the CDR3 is TGCGCCAGCAGCTTGTCGGGTAACACCGGGGAGCTGTTTTTT. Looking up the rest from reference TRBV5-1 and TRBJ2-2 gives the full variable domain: KAGVTQTPRYLIKTRGQQVTLSCSPISGHRSVSWYQQTPGQGLQFLFEYFSETQRNKGNFPGRFSGRQFSNSRSEMNVSTLELGDSALYLCASSLSGNTGELFFGEGSRLTVL.

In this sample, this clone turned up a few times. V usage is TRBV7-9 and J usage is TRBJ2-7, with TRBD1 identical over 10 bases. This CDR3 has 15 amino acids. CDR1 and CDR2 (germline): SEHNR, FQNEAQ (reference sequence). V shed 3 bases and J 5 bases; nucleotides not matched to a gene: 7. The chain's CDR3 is CASSFPGTGEHEQYF. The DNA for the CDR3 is TGTGCCAGCAGCTTCCCCGGGACAGGGGAACACGAGCAGTACTTC.

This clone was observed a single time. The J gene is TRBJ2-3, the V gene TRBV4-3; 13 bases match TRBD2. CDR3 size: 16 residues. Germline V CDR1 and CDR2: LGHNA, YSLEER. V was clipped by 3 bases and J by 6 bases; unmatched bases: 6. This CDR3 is CASSHRLAGGQDTQYF. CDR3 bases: TGCGCCAGCAGCCACCGACTAGCGGGGGGCCAGGATACGCAGTATTTT.

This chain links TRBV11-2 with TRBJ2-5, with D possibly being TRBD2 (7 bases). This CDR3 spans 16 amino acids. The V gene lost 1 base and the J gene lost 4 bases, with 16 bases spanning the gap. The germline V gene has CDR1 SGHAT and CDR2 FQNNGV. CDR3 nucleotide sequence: TGTGCCAGCAGCTTAGGGAGGGGGGGAAGTGGAGAGACCCAGTACTTC. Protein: CASSLGRGGSGETQYF.

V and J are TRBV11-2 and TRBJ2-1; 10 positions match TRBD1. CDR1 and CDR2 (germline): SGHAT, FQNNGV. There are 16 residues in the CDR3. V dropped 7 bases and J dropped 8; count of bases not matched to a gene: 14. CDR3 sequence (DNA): TGTGCCAGCACCCCAGGGGGGACAGGGGATTGGTATGAGCAGTTCTTC. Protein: CASTPGGTGDWYEQFF.

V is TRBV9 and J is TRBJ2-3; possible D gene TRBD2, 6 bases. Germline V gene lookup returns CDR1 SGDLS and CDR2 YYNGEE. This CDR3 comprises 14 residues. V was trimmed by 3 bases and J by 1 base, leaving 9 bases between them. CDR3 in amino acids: CASSGGAGTDTQYF. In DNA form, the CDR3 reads TGTGCCAGCAGCGGCGGGGCGGGCACAGATACGCAGTATTTT.

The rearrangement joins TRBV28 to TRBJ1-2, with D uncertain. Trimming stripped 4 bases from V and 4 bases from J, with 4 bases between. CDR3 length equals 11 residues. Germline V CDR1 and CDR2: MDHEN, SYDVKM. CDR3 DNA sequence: TGTGCCAGCAGTTACACCTATGGCTACACCTTC. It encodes CASSYTYGYTF.

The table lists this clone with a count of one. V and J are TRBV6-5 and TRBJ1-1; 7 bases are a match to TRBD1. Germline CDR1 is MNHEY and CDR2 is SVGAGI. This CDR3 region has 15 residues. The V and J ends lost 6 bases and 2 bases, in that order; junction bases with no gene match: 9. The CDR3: CASSDGTEGNTEAFF. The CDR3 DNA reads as TGTGCCAGCAGCGACGGGACAGAAGGCAACACTGAAGCTTTCTTT.

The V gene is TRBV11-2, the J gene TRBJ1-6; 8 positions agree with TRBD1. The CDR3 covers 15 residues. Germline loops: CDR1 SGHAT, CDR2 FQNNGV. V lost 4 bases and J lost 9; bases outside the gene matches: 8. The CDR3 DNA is TGTGCCAGCAGCTCGTATCAGGGGGCTGGTTCACCCCTCCACTTT. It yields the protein CASSSYQGAGSPLHF.

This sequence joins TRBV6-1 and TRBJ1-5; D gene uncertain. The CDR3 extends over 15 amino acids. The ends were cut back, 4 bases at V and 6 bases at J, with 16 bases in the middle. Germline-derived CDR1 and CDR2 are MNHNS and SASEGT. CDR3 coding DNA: TGTGCCAGCAGTGGGACTCGACATACCAGTCAGCCCCAGCATTTT. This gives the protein CASSGTRHTSQPQHF.

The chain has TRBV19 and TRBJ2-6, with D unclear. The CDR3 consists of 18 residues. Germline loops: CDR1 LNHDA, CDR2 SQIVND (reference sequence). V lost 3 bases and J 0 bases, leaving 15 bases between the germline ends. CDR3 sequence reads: CASSIFGGTVSGANVLTF. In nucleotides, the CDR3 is TGTGCCAGTAGTATTTTTGGTGGTACAGTCTCTGGGGCCAACGTCCTGACTTTC. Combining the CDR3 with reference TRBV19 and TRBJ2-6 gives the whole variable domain DGGITQSPKYLFRKEGQNVTLSCEQNLNHDAMYWYRQDPGQGLRLIYYSQIVNDFQKGDIAEGYSVSREKKESFPLTVTSAQKNPTAFYLCASSIFGGTVSGANVLTFGAGSRLTVL.

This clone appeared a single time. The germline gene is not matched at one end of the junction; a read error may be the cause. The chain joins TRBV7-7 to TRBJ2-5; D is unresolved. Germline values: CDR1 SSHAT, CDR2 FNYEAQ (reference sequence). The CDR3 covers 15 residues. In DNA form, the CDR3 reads TGTGCTAGCAGCTTAGGCGTCCTCCTTAAAGAGACCCAGTACTTC. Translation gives CASSLGVLLKETQYF.

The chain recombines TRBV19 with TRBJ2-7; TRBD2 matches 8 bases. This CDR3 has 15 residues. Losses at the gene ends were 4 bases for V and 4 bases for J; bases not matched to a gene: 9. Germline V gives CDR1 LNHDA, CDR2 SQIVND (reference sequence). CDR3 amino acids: CASSTTGTSSYEQYF. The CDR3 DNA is TGTGCCAGTAGTACCACCGGGACTAGTAGTTACGAGCAGTACTTC.

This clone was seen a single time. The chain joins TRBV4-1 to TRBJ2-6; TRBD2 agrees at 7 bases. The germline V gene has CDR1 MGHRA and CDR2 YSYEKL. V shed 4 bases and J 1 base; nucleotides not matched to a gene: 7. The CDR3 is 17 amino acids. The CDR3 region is CASSRGGVASGANVLTF. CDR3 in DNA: TGCGCCAGCAGCCGGGGGGGTGTAGCGTCTGGGGCCAACGTCCTGACTTTC.

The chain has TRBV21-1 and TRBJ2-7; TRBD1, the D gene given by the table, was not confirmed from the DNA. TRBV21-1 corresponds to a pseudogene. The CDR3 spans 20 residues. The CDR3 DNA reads TGTGCCAGCAGCAAAAAGGGGGGTAAGGGCTCCCCGGGACAGCTCTACGAGCAGTACTTC. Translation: CASSKKGGKGSPGQLYEQYF.